What follows is one T cell receptor beta chain and its context. Germline CDR1 and CDR2: SGHNT and YENEEA. V lost 5 bases to trimming and J lost 4 bases; unmatched junction nucleotides: 4. The CDR3 loop spans 13 amino acids. The sample belongs to a study of blood T cell repertoires in COVID-19. Study information: Whether acute or convalescent, the COVID-19 samples came from the United States, Italy and Spain.

TCRdb's table, derived via immunoSEQ multiplex PCR, lists solely in-frame clones and lacks some. In the table there are some 390,000 clones, around 91% of which are singletons. This receptor was taken from a man aged 25 to 40 who had recovered from COVID-19. Sequencing was performed on PBMCs or T cells enriched from blood (not recorded which). The rearrangement links TRBV11-3 to TRBJ1-1, with 7 nucleotides matching TRBD1. In DNA, the CDR3 is TGTGCCAGCAGCCGGGACAGTTTCACTGAAGCTTTCTTT. Encoded protein: CASSRDSFTEAFF.